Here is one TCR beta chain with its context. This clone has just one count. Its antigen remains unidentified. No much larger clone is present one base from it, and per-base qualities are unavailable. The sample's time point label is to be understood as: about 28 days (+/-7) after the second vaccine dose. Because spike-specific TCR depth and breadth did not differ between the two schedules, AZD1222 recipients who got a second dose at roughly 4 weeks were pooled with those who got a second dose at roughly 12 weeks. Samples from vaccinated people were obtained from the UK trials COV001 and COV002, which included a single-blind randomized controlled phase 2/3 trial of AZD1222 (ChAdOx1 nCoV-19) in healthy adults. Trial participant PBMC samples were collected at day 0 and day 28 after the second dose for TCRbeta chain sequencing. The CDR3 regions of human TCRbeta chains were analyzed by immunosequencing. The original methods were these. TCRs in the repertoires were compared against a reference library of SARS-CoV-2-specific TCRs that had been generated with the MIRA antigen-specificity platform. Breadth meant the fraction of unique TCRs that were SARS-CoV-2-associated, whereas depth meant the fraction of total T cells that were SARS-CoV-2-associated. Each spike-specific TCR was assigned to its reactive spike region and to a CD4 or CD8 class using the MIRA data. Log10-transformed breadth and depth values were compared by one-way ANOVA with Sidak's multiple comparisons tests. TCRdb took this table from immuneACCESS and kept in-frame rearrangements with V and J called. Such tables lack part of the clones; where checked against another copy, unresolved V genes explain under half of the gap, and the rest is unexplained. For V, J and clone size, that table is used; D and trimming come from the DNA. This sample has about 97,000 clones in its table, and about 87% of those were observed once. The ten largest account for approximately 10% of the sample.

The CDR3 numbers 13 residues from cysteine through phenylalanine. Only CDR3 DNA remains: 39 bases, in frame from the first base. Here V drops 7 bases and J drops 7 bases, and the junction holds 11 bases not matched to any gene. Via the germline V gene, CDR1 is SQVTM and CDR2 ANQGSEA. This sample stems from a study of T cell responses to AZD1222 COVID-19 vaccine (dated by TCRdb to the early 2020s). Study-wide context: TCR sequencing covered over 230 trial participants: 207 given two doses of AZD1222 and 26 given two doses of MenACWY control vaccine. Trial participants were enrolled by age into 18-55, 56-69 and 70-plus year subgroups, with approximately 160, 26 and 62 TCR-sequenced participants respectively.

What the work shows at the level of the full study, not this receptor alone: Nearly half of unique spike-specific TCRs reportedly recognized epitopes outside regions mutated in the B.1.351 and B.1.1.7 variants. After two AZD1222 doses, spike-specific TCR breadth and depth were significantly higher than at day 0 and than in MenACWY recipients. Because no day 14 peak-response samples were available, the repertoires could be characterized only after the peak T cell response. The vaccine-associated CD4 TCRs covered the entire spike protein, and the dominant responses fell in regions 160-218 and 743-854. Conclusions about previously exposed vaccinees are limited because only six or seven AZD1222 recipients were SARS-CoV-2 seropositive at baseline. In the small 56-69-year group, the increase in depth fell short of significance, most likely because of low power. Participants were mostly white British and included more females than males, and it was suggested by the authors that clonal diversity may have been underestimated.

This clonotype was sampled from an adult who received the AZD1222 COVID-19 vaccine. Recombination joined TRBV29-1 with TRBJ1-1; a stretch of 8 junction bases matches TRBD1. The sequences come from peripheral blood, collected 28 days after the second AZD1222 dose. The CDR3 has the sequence CSARGQGPGEAFF. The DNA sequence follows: TGCAGCGCCCGCGGACAGGGCCCAGGTGAAGCTTTCTTT.